Listed here are 8 T cell receptor beta chains from one sample, sequenced in a study of CD8+ T cells in alopecia areata. Treatment defined: oral pan-JAK inhibitor, 5-10 mg twice daily. Reverse transcribed after extraction, RNA yielded cDNA as the sequencing template. The assay was immunoSEQ multiplex PCR, and TCRdb's table has in-frame clones only and misses some. The table has around 160,000 clones, roughly 60% seen once; the top ten hold approximately 15%. Specimen: CD4+ T cells sorted from blood, collected at week 24, from a patient treated with tofacitinib. These receptors all come from a human donor with alopecia areata.

The chain joins TRBV7-9 to TRBJ2-7; tentatively, D is TRBD2 (5 bases). This CDR3 has 13 amino acids. CDR1 is SEHNR, CDR2 FQNEAQ, per germline (reference sequence). V lost 2 bases and J 2 bases, leaving 7 bases between the germline ends. The CDR3 DNA reads as TGTGCCAGCAGCTTAACGGGAACCTACGAGCAGTACTTC. This codes for CASSLTGTYEQYF.

V is TRBV4-1 and J is TRBJ2-7, with a weak D call TRBD2 (6 bases). There are 15 residues in the CDR3. The V and J ends lost 0 bases and 1 base respectively, with 10 bases between them. Germline values: CDR1 MGHRA, CDR2 YSYEKL. The CDR3 region has the DNA TGCGCCAGCAGCCAAGATCCGGGGAGGTCCTACGAGCAGTACTTC. The encoded protein is CASSQDPGRSYEQYF.

The rearrangement joins TRBV7-3 to TRBJ2-2, with a tentative D call TRBD2 (6 bases). The CDR3 consists of 15 residues. Germline V gene lookup returns CDR1 SGHTA and CDR2 FQGTGA. V was pared by 5 bases and J by 7 bases, with 17 bases between. CDR3 DNA: TGTGCCAGCAGCCCCGCCGGGACTCGATACGGGGAGCTGTTTTTT. It codes for CASSPAGTRYGELFF.

The chain joins TRBV4-1 to TRBJ2-5; D perhaps matches TRBD1 (6 bases). Germline CDR1 is MGHRA and CDR2 is YSYEKL. Trimming pared 0 bases from V and 1 base from J, leaving 15 bases between. This CDR3 has 17 residues. DNA of the CDR3: TGCGCCAGCAGCCAAGAGCGCGGAGGACAGATCCAAGAGACCCAGTACTTC. Translating gives CASSQERGGQIQETQYF.

The chain has TRBV19 and TRBJ1-2, with TRBD1 matching 7 bases. The germline CDR1 and CDR2 sequences are LNHDA and SQIVND (reference sequence). With 3 bases clipped from V and 7 bases from J, the junction kept 11 bases outside the gene matches. There are 15 residues in the CDR3. CDR3 in amino acids: CASSIVPGGLSGYTF. In DNA form, the CDR3 reads TGTGCCAGTAGTATTGTTCCAGGGGGACTCTCTGGCTACACCTTC. The full variable domain, with the rest looked up from reference TRBV19 and TRBJ1-2, is DGGITQSPKYLFRKEGQNVTLSCEQNLNHDAMYWYRQDPGQGLRLIYYSQIVNDFQKGDIAEGYSVSREKKESFPLTVTSAQKNPTAFYLCASSIVPGGLSGYTFGSGTRLTVV.

The chain couples TRBV2 to TRBJ2-2; D call uncertain. Per germline, CDR1 SNHLY and CDR2 FYNNEI. The CDR3 sequence is 14 residues long. Trimming cost V 3 bases and J 6 bases, with 11 bases left between them. The CDR3 nucleotides are TGTGCCAGCAGTGACCGTAGTGTAGCCGGGGAGCTGTTTTTT. It specifies CASSDRSVAGELFF.

The chain recombines TRBV7-2 with TRBJ2-3; TRBD1 matches 7 bases. V lost 4 bases and J lost 7; bases outside the gene matches: 8. Germline V CDR1 and CDR2: SGHTA, FQGNSA. The CDR3 covers 14 residues. The DNA for the CDR3 is TGTGCCAGCAGCTCCCCACCAGGGGGATATACGCAGTATTTT. As protein: CASSSPPGGYTQYF.

The gene calls are TRBV11-2 and TRBJ2-7; D unresolved. This CDR3 has 17 amino acids. CDR1 is SGHAT, CDR2 FQNNGV, per germline. V lost 1 base to trimming and J lost 2 bases, with 18 bases between them. The CDR3 DNA sequence: TGTGCCAGCAGCTTAGTTCCCCCGGCAGGCCACCCCTACGAGCAGTACTTC. Translated, it gives CASSLVPPAGHPYEQYF.